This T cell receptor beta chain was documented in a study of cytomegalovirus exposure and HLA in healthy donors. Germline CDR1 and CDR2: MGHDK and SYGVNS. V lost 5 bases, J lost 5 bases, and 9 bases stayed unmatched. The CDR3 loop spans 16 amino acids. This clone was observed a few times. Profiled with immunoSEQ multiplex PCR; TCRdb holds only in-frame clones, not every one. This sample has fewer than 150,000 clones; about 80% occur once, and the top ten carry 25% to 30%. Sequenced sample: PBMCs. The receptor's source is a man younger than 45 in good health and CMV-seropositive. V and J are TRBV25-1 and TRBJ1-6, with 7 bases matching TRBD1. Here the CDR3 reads CASSTQTGTHNSPLHF. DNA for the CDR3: TGTGCCAGCAGTACTCAGACAGGGACGCATAATTCACCCCTCCACTTT.